The sequence of this TCR beta chain was determined in a study of identifying expanded T cells in peripheral blood. Assay used: immunoSEQ multiplex PCR; TCRdb lists only in-frame clones, some missing. Among approximately 120,000 clones listed, about nine tenths were seen once. Unmatched junction bases numbered 3, after V lost 5 bases and J lost 6 bases. The CDR3 is made up of 12 amino acids. The germline V gene has CDR1 GTSNPN and CDR2 SVGIG (reference sequence). Overall study results and limits: Technical replicates showed around 1.1 changed clones; approximately 2 weeks 15 to 20; four weeks 19. Variance in clone template counts between approximately 2-week samples significantly increased with total template count across all healthy donors.

Collection occurred without any documented infections or immune events in donors. As concerns this clone: The target antigen is unknown.

The receptor was derived from a person between 18 and 75 years old in good health. Specimen: blood. The chain combines TRBV30 with TRBJ1-5; TRBD1 aligns across 8 bases. CDR3 amino acids: CAWGQGSQPQHF. The CDR3 DNA reads TGTGCCTGGGGACAGGGTAGTCAGCCCCAGCATTTT.